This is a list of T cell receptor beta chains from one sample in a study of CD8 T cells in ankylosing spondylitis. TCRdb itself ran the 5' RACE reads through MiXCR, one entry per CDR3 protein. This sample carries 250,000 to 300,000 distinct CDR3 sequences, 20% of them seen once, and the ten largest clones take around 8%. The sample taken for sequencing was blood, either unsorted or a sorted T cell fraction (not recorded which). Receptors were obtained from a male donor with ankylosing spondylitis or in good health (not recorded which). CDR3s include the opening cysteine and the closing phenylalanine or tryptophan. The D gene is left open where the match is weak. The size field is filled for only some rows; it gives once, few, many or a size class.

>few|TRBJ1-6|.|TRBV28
CASSAPGRYSPLHF
TGTGCCAGCAGTGCCCCGGGAAGGTATTCACCCCTCCACTTT
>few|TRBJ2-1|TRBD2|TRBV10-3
CAIRTLAGQDYNEQFF
TGTGCCATCAGGACCCTAGCGGGACAAGACTACAATGAGCAGTTCTTC
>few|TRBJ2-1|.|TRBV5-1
CASTRDSYNEQFF
TGCGCCAGCACGAGAGATTCCTACAATGAGCAGTTCTTC
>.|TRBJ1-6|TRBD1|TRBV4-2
CASSQARQGNSPLHF
TGTGCCAGCAGCCAAGCCAGACAGGGAAATTCACCCCTCCACTTT
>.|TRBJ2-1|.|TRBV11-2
CASSLERREQFF
TGTGCCAGCAGCTTAGAAAGGCGGGAGCAGTTCTTC
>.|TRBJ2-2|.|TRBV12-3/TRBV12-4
CASSLNPGAGELFF
TGTGCCAGCAGTTTAAATCCGGGGGCCGGGGAGCTGTTTTTT
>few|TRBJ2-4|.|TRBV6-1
CASSSLPGASKNIQYF
TGTGCCAGCAGCTCCCTCCCGGGAGCTAGCAAAAACATTCAGTACTTC
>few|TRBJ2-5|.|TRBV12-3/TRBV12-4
CASSLVGWETQYF
TGTGCCAGCAGTTTAGTGGGATGGGAGACCCAGTACTTC
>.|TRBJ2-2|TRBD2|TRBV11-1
CASSLQRDWAGELFF
TGTGCCAGCAGCTTACAGCGGGATTGGGCCGGGGAGCTGTTTTTT
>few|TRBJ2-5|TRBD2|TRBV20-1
CSARESAGGTETQYF
TGCAGTGCTAGAGAGTCGGCGGGAGGAACCGAGACCCAGTACTTC
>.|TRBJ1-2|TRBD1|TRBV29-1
CSVEIGSVGQGLFYGYTF
TGCAGCGTTGAAATCGGTTCCGTTGGACAGGGTCTTTTCTATGGCTACACCTTC
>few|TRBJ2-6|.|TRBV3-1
CACGPGAGANVLTF
TGTGCCTGCGGCCCGGGCGCTGGGGCCAACGTCCTGACTTTC